This T cell receptor (beta chain) comes out of a study of shared clonotypes between healthy human individuals. Notes on the study in general: Naive CD4 clonotypes were shared across a handful of donors at around 5%.

Over several immunoSEQ plates, each subset's genomic DNA was distributed in even portions. Using immunoSEQ multiplex PCR, the repertoire was profiled, and TCRdb retains in-frame clones only, with some absent. The sample records roughly 1,500,000 clones, approximately 98% being singletons. Germline V CDR1 and CDR2: MDHEN, SYDVKM. The CDR3 is made up of 15 amino acids. With V trimmed by 5 bases and J by 3 bases, 9 bases remained unmatched. A note on this clone: The antigen is not known.

Within Nashville, Tennessee resided all donors, each a Caucasian adult. V is TRBV28 and J is TRBJ2-7; TRBD2 matches at 8 bases. This clonotype was obtained from a young man in good health. The material sequenced was naive CD4+ T cells sorted from blood. The sample's subset: CD45RA+ positively selected. The DNA of the CDR3 is TGTGCCAGCAGTCCAGCCGATACTAGCGGCTACGAGCAGTACTTC. This encodes CASSPADTSGYEQYF.